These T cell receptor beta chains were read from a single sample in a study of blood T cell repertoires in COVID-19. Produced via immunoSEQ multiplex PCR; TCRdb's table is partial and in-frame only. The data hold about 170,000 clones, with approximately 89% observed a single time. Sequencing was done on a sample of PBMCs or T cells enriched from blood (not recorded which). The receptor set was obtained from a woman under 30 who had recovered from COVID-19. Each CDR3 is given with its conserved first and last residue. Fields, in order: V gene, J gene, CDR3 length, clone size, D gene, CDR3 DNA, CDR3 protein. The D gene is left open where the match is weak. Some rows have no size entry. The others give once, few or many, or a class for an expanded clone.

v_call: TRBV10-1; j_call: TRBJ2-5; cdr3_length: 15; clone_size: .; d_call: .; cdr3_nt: TGCGCCAGCAGTGAGTCCCTTGGGCTGCAAGAGACCCAGTACTTC; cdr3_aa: CASSESLGLQETQYF
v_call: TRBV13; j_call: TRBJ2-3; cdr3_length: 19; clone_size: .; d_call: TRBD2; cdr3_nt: TGTGCCAGCAGCTTAGGCCGACTTCTAGCGGGAGTGGGGACAGATACGCAGTATTTT; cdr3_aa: CASSLGRLLAGVGTDTQYF
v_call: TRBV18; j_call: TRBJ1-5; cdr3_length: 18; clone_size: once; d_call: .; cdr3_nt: TGTGCCAGCTCACCGACACCCAGGGCAGGGCAAGGGAATCAGCCCCAGCATTTT; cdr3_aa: CASSPTPRAGQGNQPQHF
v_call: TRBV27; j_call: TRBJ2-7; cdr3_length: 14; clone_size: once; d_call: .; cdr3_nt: TGTGCCAGCAGCCCCGGACAGGACTACTACGAGCAGTACTTC; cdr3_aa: CASSPGQDYYEQYF
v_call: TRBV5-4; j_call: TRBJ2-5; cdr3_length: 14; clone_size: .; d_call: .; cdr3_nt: TGTGCCAGCAGCAGGCGACAGACAGAAGAGACCCAGTACTTC; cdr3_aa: CASSRRQTEETQYF
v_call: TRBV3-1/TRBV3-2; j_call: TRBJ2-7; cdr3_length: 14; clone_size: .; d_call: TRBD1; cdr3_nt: TGTGCCAGCAGCCAGAGACAGGGGCTGAACGAGCAGTACTTC; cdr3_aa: CASSQRQGLNEQYF
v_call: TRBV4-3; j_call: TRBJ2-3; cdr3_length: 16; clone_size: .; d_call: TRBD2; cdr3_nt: TGCGCCAGCAGCCAAGAACTAGCGTCTAGCACAGATACGCAGTATTTT; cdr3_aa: CASSQELASSTDTQYF
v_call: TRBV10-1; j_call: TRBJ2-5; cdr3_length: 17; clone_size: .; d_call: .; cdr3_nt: TGCGCCAGCAGTCGTCAAGCGTCGGGTAAAGTTGGAGAGACCCAGTACTTC; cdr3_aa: CASSRQASGKVGETQYF
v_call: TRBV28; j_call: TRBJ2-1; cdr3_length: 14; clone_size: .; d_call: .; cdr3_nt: TGTGCCAGCAGTTTCCCTCCCGAGTACAATGAGCAGTTCTTC; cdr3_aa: CASSFPPEYNEQFF
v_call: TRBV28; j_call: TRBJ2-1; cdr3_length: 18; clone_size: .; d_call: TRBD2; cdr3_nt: TGTGCCAGCAGCTTGGGGGCTAGCGGGAGATTGAGCTTTACTCCACAGTTCTTC; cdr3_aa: CASSLGASGRLSFTPQFF
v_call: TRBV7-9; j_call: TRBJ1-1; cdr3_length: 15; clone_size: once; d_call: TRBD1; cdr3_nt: TGTGCCAGCAGCCCAAGACAGGGCAGCAACACTGAAGCTTTCTTT; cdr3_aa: CASSPRQGSNTEAFF